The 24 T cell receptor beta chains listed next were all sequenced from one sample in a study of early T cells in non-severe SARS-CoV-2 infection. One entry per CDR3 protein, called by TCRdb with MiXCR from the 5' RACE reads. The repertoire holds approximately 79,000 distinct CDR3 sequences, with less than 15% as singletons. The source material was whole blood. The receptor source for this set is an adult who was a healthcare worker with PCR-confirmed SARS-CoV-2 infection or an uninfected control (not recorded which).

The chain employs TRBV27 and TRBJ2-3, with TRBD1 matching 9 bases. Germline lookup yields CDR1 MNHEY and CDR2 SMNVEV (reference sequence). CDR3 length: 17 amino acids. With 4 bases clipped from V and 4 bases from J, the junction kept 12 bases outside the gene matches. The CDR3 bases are TGTGCCAGCAGTTACACAGGGGGCGCGCTTGACGCAGATACGCAGTATTTT. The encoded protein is CASSYTGGALDADTQYF.

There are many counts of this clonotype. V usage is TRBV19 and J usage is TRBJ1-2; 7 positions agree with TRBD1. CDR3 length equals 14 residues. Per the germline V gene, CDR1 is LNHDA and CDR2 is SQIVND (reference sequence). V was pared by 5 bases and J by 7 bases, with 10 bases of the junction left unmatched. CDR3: CASSRQGNSGGYTF. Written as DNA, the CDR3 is TGTGCCAGTAGTCGACAGGGAAATTCGGGTGGCTACACCTTC.

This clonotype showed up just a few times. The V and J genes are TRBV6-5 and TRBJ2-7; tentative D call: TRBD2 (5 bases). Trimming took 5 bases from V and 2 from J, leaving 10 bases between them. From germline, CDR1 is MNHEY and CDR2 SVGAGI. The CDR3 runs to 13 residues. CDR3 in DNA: TGTGCCAGCAGTAACGAGGGAACCTACGAGCAGTACTTC. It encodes CASSNEGTYEQYF.

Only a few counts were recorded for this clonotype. CDR3 amino acids: CASSQAGELEGYTF. The CDR3 DNA reads as TGTGCCAGCAGCCAGGCGGGGGAGTTGGAAGGCTACACCTTC. The chain carries TRBV4-2 and TRBJ1-2; a weak D match, TRBD1 (5 bases). The CDR3 length is 14 residues. Germline assignment: CDR1 LGHNA and CDR2 YNFKEQ. With 3 bases removed from V and 8 bases from J, the gap between germline ends came to 16 bases.

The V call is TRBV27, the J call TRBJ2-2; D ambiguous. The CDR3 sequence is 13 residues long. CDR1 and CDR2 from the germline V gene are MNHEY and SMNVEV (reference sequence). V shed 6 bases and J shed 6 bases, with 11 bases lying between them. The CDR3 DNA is TGTGCCAGCAGCACCTATGTCTCCGGGGAGCTGTTTTTT. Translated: CASSTYVSGELFF.

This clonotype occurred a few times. This chain's CDR3 is CASSLVSGSIQETQYF. In DNA form, the CDR3 reads TGTGCCAGCAGCTTAGTGTCTGGGTCGATTCAAGAGACCCAGTACTTC. The rearrangement links TRBV11-2 to TRBJ2-5; D is unclear. The CDR3 is 16 amino acids. Germline V gene sequence: CDR1 SGHAT, CDR2 FQNNGV. Trimming stripped 1 base from V and 2 bases from J, with 14 bases between.

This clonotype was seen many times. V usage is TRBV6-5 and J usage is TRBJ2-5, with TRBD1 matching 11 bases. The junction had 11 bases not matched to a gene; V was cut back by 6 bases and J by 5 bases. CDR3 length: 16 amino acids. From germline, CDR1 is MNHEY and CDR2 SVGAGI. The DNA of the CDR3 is TGTGCCAGCAGCAGGCGCCGGGACAGGGGGACGGAGACCCAGTACTTC. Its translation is CASSRRRDRGTETQYF.

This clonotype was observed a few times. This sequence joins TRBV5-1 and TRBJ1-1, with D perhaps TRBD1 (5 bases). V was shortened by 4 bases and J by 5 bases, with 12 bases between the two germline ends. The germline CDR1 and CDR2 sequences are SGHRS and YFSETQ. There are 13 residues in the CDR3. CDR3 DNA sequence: TGCGCCAGCAGCGCATCTTGGGGGACTGAAGCTTTCTTT. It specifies CASSASWGTEAFF.

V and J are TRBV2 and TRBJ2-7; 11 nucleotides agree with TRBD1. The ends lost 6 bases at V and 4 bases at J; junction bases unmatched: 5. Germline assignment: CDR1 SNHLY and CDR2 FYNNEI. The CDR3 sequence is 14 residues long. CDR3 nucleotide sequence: TGTGCCAGCAGCGGGACAGGGGGGCGGTACGAGCAGTACTTC. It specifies CASSGTGGRYEQYF. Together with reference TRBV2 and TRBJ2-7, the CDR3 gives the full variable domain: EPEVTQTPSHQVTQMGQEVILRCVPISNHLYFYWYRQILGQKVEFLVSFYNNEISEKSEIFDDQFSVERPDGSNFTLKIRSTKLEDSAMYFCASSGTGGRYEQYFGPGTRLTVT.

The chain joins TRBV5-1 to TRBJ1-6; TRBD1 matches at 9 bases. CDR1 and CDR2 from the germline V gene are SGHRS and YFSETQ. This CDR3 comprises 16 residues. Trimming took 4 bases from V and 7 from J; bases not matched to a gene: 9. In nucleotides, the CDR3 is TGCGCCAGCAGCACCCTCGCGGACAGGGGCAATTCACCCCTCCACTTT. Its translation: CASSTLADRGNSPLHF. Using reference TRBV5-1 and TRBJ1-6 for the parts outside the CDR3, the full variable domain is KAGVTQTPRYLIKTRGQQVTLSCSPISGHRSVSWYQQTPGQGLQFLFEYFSETQRNKGNFPGRFSGRQFSNSRSEMNVSTLELGDSALYLCASSTLADRGNSPLHFGNGTRLTVT.

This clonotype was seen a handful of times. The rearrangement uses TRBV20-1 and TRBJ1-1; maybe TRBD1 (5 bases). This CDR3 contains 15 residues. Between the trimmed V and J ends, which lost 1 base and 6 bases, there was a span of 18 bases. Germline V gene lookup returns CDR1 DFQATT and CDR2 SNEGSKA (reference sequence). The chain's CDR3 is CSARGIRGTGAEAFF. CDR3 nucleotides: TGCAGTGCTAGAGGCATCCGGGGGACTGGCGCTGAAGCTTTCTTT.

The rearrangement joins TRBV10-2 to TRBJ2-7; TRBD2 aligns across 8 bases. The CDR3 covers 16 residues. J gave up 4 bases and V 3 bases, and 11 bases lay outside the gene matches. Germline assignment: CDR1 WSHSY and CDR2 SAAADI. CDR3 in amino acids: CASSEGTSSSPYEQYF. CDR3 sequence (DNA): TGCGCCAGCAGTGAAGGGACTAGTAGTTCTCCGTACGAGCAGTACTTC.

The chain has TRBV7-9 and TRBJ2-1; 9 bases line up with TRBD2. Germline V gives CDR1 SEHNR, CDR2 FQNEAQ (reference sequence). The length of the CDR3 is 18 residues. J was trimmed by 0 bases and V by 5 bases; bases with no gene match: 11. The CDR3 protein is CASSPRGGGSISYNEQFF. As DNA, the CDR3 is TGTGCCAGCAGCCCCCGCGGGGGGGGTTCCATCTCCTACAATGAGCAGTTCTTC. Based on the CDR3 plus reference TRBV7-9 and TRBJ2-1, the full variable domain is DTGVSQNPRHKITKRGQNVTFRCDPISEHNRLYWYRQTLGQGPEFLTYFQNEAQLEKSRLLSDRFSAERPKGSFSTLEIQRTEQGDSAMYLCASSPRGGGSISYNEQFFGPGTRLTVL.

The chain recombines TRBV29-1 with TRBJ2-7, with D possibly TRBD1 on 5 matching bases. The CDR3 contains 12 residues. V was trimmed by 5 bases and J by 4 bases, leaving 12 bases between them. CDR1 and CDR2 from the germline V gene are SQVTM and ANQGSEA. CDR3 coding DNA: TGCAGCGTTCATGACAGCACTTACGAGCAGTACTTC. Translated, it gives CSVHDSTYEQYF.

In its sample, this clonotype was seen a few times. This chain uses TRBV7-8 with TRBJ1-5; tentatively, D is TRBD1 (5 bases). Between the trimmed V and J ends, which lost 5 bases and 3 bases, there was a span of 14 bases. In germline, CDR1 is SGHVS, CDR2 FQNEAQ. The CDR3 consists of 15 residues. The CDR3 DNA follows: TGTGCCAGCAGCCCCGGGACCCCGGACAATCAGCCCCAGCATTTT. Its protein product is CASSPGTPDNQPQHF.

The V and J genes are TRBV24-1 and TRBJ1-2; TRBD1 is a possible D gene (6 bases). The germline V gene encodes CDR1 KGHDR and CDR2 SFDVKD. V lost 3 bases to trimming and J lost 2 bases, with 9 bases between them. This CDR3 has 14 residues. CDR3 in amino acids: CATSDPRGNYGYTF. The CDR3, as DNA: TGTGCCACCAGTGATCCCAGGGGAAACTATGGCTACACCTTC.

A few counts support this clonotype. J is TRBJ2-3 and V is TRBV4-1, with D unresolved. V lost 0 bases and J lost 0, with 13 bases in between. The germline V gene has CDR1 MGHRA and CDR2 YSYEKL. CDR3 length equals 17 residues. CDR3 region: CASSQDRAASSTDTQYF. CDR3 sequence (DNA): TGCGCCAGCAGCCAAGATAGGGCAGCCAGTAGCACAGATACGCAGTATTTT.

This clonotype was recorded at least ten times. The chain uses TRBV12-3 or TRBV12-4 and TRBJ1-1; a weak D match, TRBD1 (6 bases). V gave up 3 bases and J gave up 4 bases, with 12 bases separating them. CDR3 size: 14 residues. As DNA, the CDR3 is TGTGCCAGCAGTTTCAACAGGGCTGGCACTGAAGCTTTCTTT. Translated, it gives CASSFNRAGTEAFF.

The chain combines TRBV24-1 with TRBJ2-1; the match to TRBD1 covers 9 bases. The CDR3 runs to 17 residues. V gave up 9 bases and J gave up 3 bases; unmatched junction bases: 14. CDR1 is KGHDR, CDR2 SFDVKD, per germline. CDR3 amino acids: CATGDRDSPEHYNEQFF. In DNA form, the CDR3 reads TGTGCCACCGGGGACAGGGATTCTCCAGAACACTACAATGAGCAGTTCTTC.

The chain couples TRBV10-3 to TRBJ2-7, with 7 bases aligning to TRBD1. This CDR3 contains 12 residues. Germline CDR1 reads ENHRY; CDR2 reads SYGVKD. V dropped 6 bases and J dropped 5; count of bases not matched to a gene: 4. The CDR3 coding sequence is TGTGCCATCAGCCCGACAGGGAACGAGCAGTACTTC. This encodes CAISPTGNEQYF.

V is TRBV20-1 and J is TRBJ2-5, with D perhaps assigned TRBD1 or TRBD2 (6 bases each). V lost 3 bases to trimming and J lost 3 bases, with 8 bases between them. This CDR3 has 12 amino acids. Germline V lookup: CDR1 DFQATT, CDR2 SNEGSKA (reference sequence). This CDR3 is CSARRGEETQYF. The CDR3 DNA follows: TGCAGTGCTAGGAGGGGGGAAGAGACCCAGTACTTC.

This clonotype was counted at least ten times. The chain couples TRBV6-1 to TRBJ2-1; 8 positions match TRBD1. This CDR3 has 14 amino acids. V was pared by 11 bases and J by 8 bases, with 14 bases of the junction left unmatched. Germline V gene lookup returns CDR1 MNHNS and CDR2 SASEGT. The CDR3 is CASRAMTGVHEQFF. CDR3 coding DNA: TGTGCCTCACGGGCGATGACAGGGGTCCATGAGCAGTTCTTC.

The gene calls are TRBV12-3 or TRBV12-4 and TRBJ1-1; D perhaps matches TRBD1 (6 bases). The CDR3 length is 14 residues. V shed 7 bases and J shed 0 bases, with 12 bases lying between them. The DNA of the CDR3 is TGTGCCAGCACCATCCCAGGGGTGAACACTGAAGCTTTCTTT. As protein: CASTIPGVNTEAFF.

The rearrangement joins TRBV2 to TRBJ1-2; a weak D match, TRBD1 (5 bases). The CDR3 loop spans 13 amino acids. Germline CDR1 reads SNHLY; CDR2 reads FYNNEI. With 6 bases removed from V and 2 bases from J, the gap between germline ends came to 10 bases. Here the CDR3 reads CASRSDRNYGYTF. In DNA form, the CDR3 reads TGTGCCAGCAGATCCGACAGAAACTATGGCTACACCTTC.